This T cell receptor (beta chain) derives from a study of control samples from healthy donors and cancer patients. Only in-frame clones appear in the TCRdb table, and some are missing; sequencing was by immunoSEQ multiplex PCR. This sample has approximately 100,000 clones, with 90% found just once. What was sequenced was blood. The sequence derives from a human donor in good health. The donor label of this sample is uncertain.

The CDR3 sequence is CASSFGGNTEAFF. The DNA for the CDR3 is TGTGCCAGCAGCTTTGGGGGTAACACTGAAGCTTTCTTT. The V gene is TRBV11-2, the J gene TRBJ1-1; possible D gene TRBD1, 5 bases. The germline gives CDR1 SGHAT, CDR2 FQNNGV. CDR3 size: 13 residues. Trimming took off 3 bases at V and 2 bases at J, with 7 bases between the two ends.